This T cell receptor beta chain appears in the sequencing data of a study of T cell repertoires in cytomegalovirus infection. Trimming cost V 7 bases and J 2 bases, with 9 bases left between them. CDR1 SNHLY and CDR2 FYNNEI come from the germline V gene. The CDR3 runs 13 residues. This clonotype was counted many times. TCRdb used MiXCR to reprocess the reads, holding one entry per CDR3 protein. This table has 150,000 to 200,000 distinct CDR3 sequences, 28% appearing once. This receptor was taken from a human donor in good health (CMV status not recorded). Some clones in this sample may be carry-over from other donors' samples. This chain uses TRBV2 with TRBJ2-1; a weak D match, TRBD2 (5 bases). Sequencing input: PBMCs. The CDR3 sequence is CASNEGPYNEQFF. The CDR3 DNA follows: TGTGCCAGCAATGAGGGCCCCTACAATGAGCAGTTCTTC.